What follows describes a single TCR beta chain. Its specificity is unknown. Thyroid surgery had not been preceded by any treatment in any patient. These data are taken from a study of metastatic and nonmetastatic thyroid tumors. Overall study: The authors compared repertoires across blood and tumor or nodule tissue from malignant and benign thyroid patients. Findings and limits, study-wide: Within blood and tumor, benign nodules reportedly had significantly lower TCR beta diversity than malignant thyroid tumors did.

Original analysis: Built for papillary thyroid cancer, a distant-metastasis classifier drew on CDR3 differences across clinicopathological groups. TCRdb re-called clones via MiXCR from the PCR reads. TCRdb assigned the V and J calls; the authors' analysis was not used. The data hold roughly 34,000 clones, with 15% observed a single time. The sequence was obtained from a male donor with papillary thyroid cancer or a benign thyroid nodule (not recorded which). Some clones in this sample may be carry-over from other donors' samples. Sequencing was performed on blood.

The chain's CDR3 is CSALIQLGNTIYF. CDR3 in DNA: TGCAGTGCCCTCATACAGTTGGGAAACACCATATATTTT. The V gene is TRBV20-1, the J gene TRBJ1-3; unclear D gene. Germline V gene data show CDR1 as DFQATT and CDR2 as SNEGSKA (reference sequence). The V gene lost 6 bases and the J gene lost 4 bases, with 13 bases spanning the gap. The CDR3 has 13 amino acids.